A selection of T cell receptor beta chains follows, all from one sample in a study of OX40 agonist ivuxolimab in advanced cancers. Some clones are missing from TCRdb's copy, which holds only in-frame ones; the method was immunoSEQ multiplex PCR. The sample shows roughly 100,000 clones, 85% to 95% of them seen only once. Here the sequenced sample was CD4+ or CD8+ T cells sorted from blood, taken in a trial of the OX40 agonist ivuxolimab. These receptors originate from an adult with an advanced solid tumor such as melanoma, head and neck, liver or kidney cancer. CDR3s include the opening cysteine and the closing phenylalanine or tryptophan. The D gene is left open where the match is weak. Clone size appears in some rows only: once, few, many, or a class for an expanded clone.

V gene	D gene	J gene	CDR3 length	clone size	CDR3 DNA	CDR3 protein
TRBV5-4	TRBD1	TRBJ2-5	14	NA	TGTGCCAGCAGCTCACGAGGGGGCACGGGGACCCAGTACTTC	CASSSRGGTGTQYF
TRBV6-5	TRBD2	TRBJ2-3	14	NA	TGTGCCAGCAGTTATCGGCGGGGGGGAGATACGCAGTATTTT	CASSYRRGGDTQYF
TRBV7-2	TRBD2	TRBJ2-5	16	few	TGTGCCAGCAGCTTTCTAAGCGGGGGGAGAGGGGAGACCCAGTACTTC	CASSFLSGGRGETQYF
TRBV4-2	NA	TRBJ2-5	14	NA	TGTGCCAGCAGCCAAGACCTGAGGGCGGAGACCCAGTACTTC	CASSQDLRAETQYF
TRBV30	TRBD1	TRBJ1-5	13	NA	TGTGCCTGGGGGACAGGGGGCGGTCAGCCCCAGCATTTT	CAWGTGGGQPQHF
TRBV18	TRBD2	TRBJ2-1	17	NA	TGTGCCAGCTCACCAAAACTAGCGGGAGTGTCGTACAATGAGCAGTTCTTC	CASSPKLAGVSYNEQFF
TRBV6-6	NA	TRBJ1-6	16	NA	TGTGCCAGCAGTTACCCAGGACAAGGTCTTAATTCACCCCTCCACTTT	CASSYPGQGLNSPLHF
TRBV4-3	NA	TRBJ2-3	17	NA	TGCGCCAGCAGCCAAGGTGCCGCGGGATCTACCTCCCATACGCAGTATTTT	CASSQGAAGSTSHTQYF
TRBV2	NA	TRBJ1-3	12	once	TGTGCCAGCCGCGACTCGGGAAACACCATATATTTT	CASRDSGNTIYF
TRBV5-8	TRBD1	TRBJ1-5	17	NA	TGTGCCAGCAGCTTGCCCCCCCGGGACAGGGTACATCAGCCCCAGCATTTT	CASSLPPRDRVHQPQHF
TRBV15	TRBD1	TRBJ1-2	15	NA	TGTGCCACCAGCAGAGAGACAGGGGACTACTATGGCTACACCTTC	CATSRETGDYYGYTF
TRBV28	TRBD2	TRBJ2-3	16	once	TGTGCCAGCAGCTTAGCGGGGGCCTACACGGGAGATACGCAGTATTTT	CASSLAGAYTGDTQYF
TRBV4-2	TRBD2	TRBJ2-6	19	NA	TGTGCCAGCAGCCAAAGACTAGCTAGTCGAGCCTCTGGGGCCAACGTCCTGACTTTC	CASSQRLASRASGANVLTF
TRBV11-2	NA	TRBJ2-2	13	NA	TGTGCCAGCAGCTTAGGTCCTGCGGGGGAGCTGTTTTTT	CASSLGPAGELFF
TRBV7-9	NA	TRBJ2-3	15	NA	TGTGCCAGCAGTCACGCGGGATTCAGCACAGATACGCAGTATTTT	CASSHAGFSTDTQYF
TRBV5-4	TRBD2	TRBJ2-3	14	NA	TGTGCCAGCAGCTGGGCGGGAGGGGATGATACGCAGTATTTT	CASSWAGGDDTQYF
TRBV6-5	NA	TRBJ1-5	13	NA	TGTGCCAGCAGTACGACAGGATCTCAGCCCCAGCATTTT	CASSTTGSQPQHF
TRBV4-3	NA	TRBJ2-2	17	NA	TGCGCCAGCAGCCCCCTCCAAGGGGGGGGTGGCGTGTGGGAGCTGTTTTTT	CASSPLQGGGGVWELFF
TRBV29-1	TRBD1	TRBJ1-1	14	NA	TGCAGCGTTTTATTACAGGGGGAGAACACTGAAGCTTTCTTT	CSVLLQGENTEAFF
TRBV5-1	TRBD1	TRBJ2-6	17	NA	TGCGCCAGCGATCCAGGACAGGGCCAAACTGGGGCCAACGTCCTGACTTTC	CASDPGQGQTGANVLTF
TRBV5-4	NA	TRBJ2-1	13	NA	TGTGCCAGCAGACGAGGGTCTAGCGATGAGCAGTTCTTC	CASRRGSSDEQFF
TRBV30	NA	TRBJ2-3	16	NA	TGTGCCTGGAGTGTATTCCGCTGGCCAGCGGTCGATACGCAGTATTTT	CAWSVFRWPAVDTQYF
TRBV11-3	NA	TRBJ2-1	13	NA	TGTGCCAGCAGCTTAGGGGGGGCCGGTGAGCAGTTCTTC	CASSLGGAGEQFF
TRBV4-3	NA	TRBJ1-1	14	NA	TGCGCCAGCAGCCACCTCCAGGGACCCACTGAAGCTTTCTTT	CASSHLQGPTEAFF
TRBV7-8	NA	TRBJ2-6	15	NA	TGTGCCAGCAGCTTAGTCTTACGTGGGGCCAACGTCCTGACTTTC	CASSLVLRGANVLTF
TRBV4-3	NA	TRBJ1-1	14	NA	TGCGCCAGCAGCCAAGGAAGTTTGTTCACTGAAGCTTTCTTT	CASSQGSLFTEAFF
TRBV5-3	NA	TRBJ1-1	14	NA	TGTGCCAGAAGCCCTTTTAACAGGGCCACTGAAGCTTTCTTT	CARSPFNRATEAFF
TRBV19	NA	TRBJ1-5	13	NA	TGTGCCAGTAGTAAGCGTTGGGACGTGGCCCAGCATTTT	CASSKRWDVAQHF
TRBV11-2	TRBD1	TRBJ2-1	14	once	TGTGCCAGCAGCACCCGACAGGGGGGGAATGAGCAGTTCTTC	CASSTRQGGNEQFF
TRBV9	TRBD1	TRBJ2-4	14	NA	TGTGCCAGCAGCGCCCCGGGACAGGGAAACATTCAGTACTTC	CASSAPGQGNIQYF
TRBV4-3	NA	TRBJ1-2	15	NA	TGCGCCAGCAGCCAAGCAGTCTTAACTAACTATGGCTACACCTTC	CASSQAVLTNYGYTF
TRBV6-1	NA	TRBJ1-4	16	NA	TGTGCCAGCAGTGATCGGATGATCCAGCTAAATGAAAAACTGTTTTTT	CASSDRMIQLNEKLFF
TRBV11-1	NA	TRBJ1-1	13	NA	TGTGCCAGCAGCTCCTCGACAGTTACTGAAGCTTTCTTT	CASSSSTVTEAFF
TRBV6-6	NA	TRBJ1-3	16	NA	TGTGCCACCTGGCCCAACGTCGGGGCTAGTGGAAACACCATATATTTT	CATWPNVGASGNTIYF
TRBV5-1	NA	TRBJ1-2	16	NA	TGCGCCAGCACACAGAGCCCGGGGACGATCACTGATGGCTACACCTTC	CASTQSPGTITDGYTF
TRBV4-2	TRBD1	TRBJ1-1	18	NA	TGTGCCAGCAGCCAAGTTTATGGGCAGGGGGACCCCGGGACTGAAGCTTTCTTT	CASSQVYGQGDPGTEAFF
TRBV11-3	TRBD1	TRBJ1-5	14	NA	TGTGCCAGCAGCTTGGGGACAGGTGATCAGCCCCAGCATTTT	CASSLGTGDQPQHF
TRBV18	TRBD1	TRBJ2-1	16	NA	TGTGCCAGCTCAGCGACAGGGACGCGCTCCCTAAGGGAGCAGTTCTTC	CASSATGTRSLREQFF
TRBV7-3	NA	TRBJ2-1	13	NA	TGTGCCAGCAGCTTAACTTGGGATACTGAGCAGTTCTTC	CASSLTWDTEQFF
TRBV18	NA	TRBJ1-6	15	NA	TGTGCCAGCTCACCAAGGCAGGGGTTGGAATCACCCCTCCACTTT	CASSPRQGLESPLHF
TRBV30	NA	TRBJ2-4	15	NA	TGTGCCTGGACATTCGGACAGCGCCCCGGAAACATTCAGTACTTC	CAWTFGQRPGNIQYF
TRBV30	NA	TRBJ2-3	16	NA	TGTGCCTGGAGTGTATACTACCCGCTCCAAAGAGATACGCAGTATTTT	CAWSVYYPLQRDTQYF
TRBV19	TRBD2	TRBJ2-1	15	NA	TGTGCCAGTAGTATCGGACTAGGGGTGTACAATGAGCAGTTCTTC	CASSIGLGVYNEQFF
TRBV5-1	TRBD2	TRBJ2-1	17	NA	TGCGCCAGCAGCCAGGGACTAGCGGGCTCACTCTACAATGAGCAGTTCTTC	CASSQGLAGSLYNEQFF
TRBV10-3	NA	TRBJ1-1	14	NA	TGTGCCATCAGTGACGTACAGATGAACACTGAAGCTTTCTTT	CAISDVQMNTEAFF
TRBV6-5	TRBD1	TRBJ1-5	14	NA	TGTGCCAGCAGTTACTCCCCGGGGGACAGAATCCAGCATTTT	CASSYSPGDRIQHF
TRBV2	TRBD1	TRBJ1-4	15	NA	TGTGCCAGCAAGGGACAGAAGTCAACTAATGAAAAACTGTTTTTT	CASKGQKSTNEKLFF
TRBV6-1	TRBD1	TRBJ1-2	15	NA	TGTGCCAGCAGTGGGGGACAGGGGGCTTTTCGAGGCTACACCTTC	CASSGGQGAFRGYTF
TRBV5-8	NA	TRBJ1-5	15	NA	TGTGCCAGCAGCTTGGGTACAGGGACTAATCAGCCCCAGCATTTT	CASSLGTGTNQPQHF
TRBV5-1	NA	TRBJ1-1	13	NA	TGCGCCAGCAGCTTGTCAAGGAACACTGAAGCTTTCTTT	CASSLSRNTEAFF
TRBV6-1	NA	TRBJ1-3	13	NA	TGTGCCACTTCCCGGGACCAGGGAAACACCATATATTTT	CATSRDQGNTIYF